This T cell receptor (beta chain) originates from a study of blood T cell repertoires in COVID-19. Trimming left V 3 bases short and J 5 bases short, with 14 bases between. CDR1 and CDR2 from the germline V gene are DFQATT and SNEGSKA (reference sequence). The CDR3 is made up of 13 amino acids. The sample holds one count of this clone. Authors' analysis steps: Estimation of nucleated cell counts relied on the amplification of reference gene primers. TCRdb's table, derived via immunoSEQ multiplex PCR, lists solely in-frame clones and lacks some. The V and J calls and clone size are taken from that table; D and trimming were inferred from the DNA. The sample includes about 250,000 clones, nearly 90% seen only once; the top ten take roughly 3%.

Sequencing was carried out using peripheral blood. The origin of this receptor is a man between 18 and 29 years old with active or convalescent COVID-19. The genes are TRBV20-1 and TRBJ2-7; D unclear. The CDR3: CSASEQALHEQYF. CDR3 DNA sequence: TGCAGTGCTAGTGAGCAGGCGTTACACGAGCAGTACTTC.